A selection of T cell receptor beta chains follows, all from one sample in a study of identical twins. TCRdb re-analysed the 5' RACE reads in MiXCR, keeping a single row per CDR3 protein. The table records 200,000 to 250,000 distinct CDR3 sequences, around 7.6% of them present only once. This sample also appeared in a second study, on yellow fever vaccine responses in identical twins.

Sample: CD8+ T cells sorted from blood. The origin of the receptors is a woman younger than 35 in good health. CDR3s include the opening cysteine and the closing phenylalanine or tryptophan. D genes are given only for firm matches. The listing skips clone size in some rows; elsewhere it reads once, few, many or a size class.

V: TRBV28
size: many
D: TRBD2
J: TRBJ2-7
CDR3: CASRSSSGAYEQYF
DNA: TGTGCCAGCAGGTCCTCTAGCGGAGCCTACGAGCAGTACTTC

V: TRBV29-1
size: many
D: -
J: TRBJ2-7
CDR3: CSVEGGLNTYEQYF
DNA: TGCAGCGTTGAAGGCGGACTAAACACCTACGAGCAGTACTTC

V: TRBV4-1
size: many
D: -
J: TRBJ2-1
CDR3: CASSRRTWDNEQFF
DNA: TGCGCCAGCAGCCGCCGTACTTGGGACAATGAGCAGTTCTTC

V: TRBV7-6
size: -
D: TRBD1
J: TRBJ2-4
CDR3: CASSDSTGQFNIQYF
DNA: TGTGCCAGCAGCGATTCCACGGGACAGTTCAACATTCAGTACTTC

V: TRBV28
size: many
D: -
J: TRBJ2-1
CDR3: CASSSGEAGDYNEQFF
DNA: TGTGCCAGCAGTTCGGGAGAAGCAGGGGACTACAATGAGCAGTTCTTC

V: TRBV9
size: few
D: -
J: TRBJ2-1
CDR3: CASSGYIASYNEQFF
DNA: TGTGCCAGCAGCGGTTACATTGCATCCTACAATGAGCAGTTCTTC

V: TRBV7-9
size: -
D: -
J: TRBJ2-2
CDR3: CASRLKPGYTGELFF
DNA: TGTGCCAGCAGGTTGAAGCCGGGGTACACCGGGGAGCTGTTTTTT

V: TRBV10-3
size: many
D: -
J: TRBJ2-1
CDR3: CAISESAGDSTYNEQFF
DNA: TGTGCCATCAGTGAGTCGGCGGGGGACAGTACATACAATGAGCAGTTCTTC

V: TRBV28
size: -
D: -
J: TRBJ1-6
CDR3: CASSSGPYNSPLHF
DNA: TGTGCCAGCAGTTCCGGTCCCTATAATTCACCCCTCCACTTT

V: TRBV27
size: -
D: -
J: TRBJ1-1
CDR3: CASSPLGRTDTEAFF
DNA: TGTGCCAGCAGTCCCCTAGGACGGACGGACACTGAAGCTTTCTTT

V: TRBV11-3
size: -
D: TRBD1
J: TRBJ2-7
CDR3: CASSHRNRGYEQYF
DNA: TGTGCCAGCAGCCACCGAAACAGGGGCTACGAGCAGTACTTC

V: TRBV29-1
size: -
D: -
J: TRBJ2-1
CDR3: CSVLQGGEQFF
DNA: TGCAGCGTGCTACAGGGAGGTGAGCAGTTCTTC

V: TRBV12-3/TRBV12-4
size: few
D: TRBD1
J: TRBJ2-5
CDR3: CASSPTRQGIETQYF
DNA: TGTGCCAGCAGTCCAACCCGACAGGGCATAGAGACCCAGTACTTC

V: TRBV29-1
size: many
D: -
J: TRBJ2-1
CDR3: CSVTPTEISYNEQFF
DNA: TGCAGCGTTACCCCGACCGAAATCTCCTACAATGAGCAGTTCTTC

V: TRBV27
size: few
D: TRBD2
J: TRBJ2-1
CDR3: CASRGSLAGPYNEQFF
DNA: TGTGCCAGCAGGGGTAGCCTAGCGGGGCCTTACAATGAGCAGTTCTTC

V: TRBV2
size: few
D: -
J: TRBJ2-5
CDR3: CASSEPSFETQYF
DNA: TGTGCCAGCAGTGAACCCAGTTTCGAGACCCAGTACTTC

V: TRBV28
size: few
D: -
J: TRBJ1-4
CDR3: CASSLLGMPNEKLFF
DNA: TGTGCCAGCAGTTTACTGGGCATGCCTAATGAAAAACTGTTTTTT

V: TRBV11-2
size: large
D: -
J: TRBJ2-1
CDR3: CASSSYESPYNEQFF
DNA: TGTGCCAGCAGCTCCTATGAATCCCCCTACAATGAGCAGTTCTTC

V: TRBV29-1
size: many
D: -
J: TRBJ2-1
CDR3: CSVGRLDPRGNEQFF
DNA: TGCAGCGTTGGGCGACTAGACCCAAGGGGGAATGAGCAGTTCTTC

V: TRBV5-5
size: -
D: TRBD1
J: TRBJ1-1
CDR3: CASRLGQGTEAFF
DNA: TGTGCCAGCAGATTGGGACAGGGCACTGAAGCTTTCTTT

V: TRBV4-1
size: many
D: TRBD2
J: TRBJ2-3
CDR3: CASSQDTSGGSSTDTQYF
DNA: TGCGCCAGCAGCCAAGATACTAGCGGGGGATCTAGCACAGATACGCAGTATTTT

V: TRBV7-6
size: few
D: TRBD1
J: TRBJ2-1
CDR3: CASTTGGDEQFF
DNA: TGTGCCAGCACGACAGGGGGCGATGAGCAGTTCTTC

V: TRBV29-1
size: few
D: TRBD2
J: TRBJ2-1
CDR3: CSVEDRGGRANEQFF
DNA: TGCAGCGTTGAAGATCGGGGCGGGAGGGCCAATGAGCAGTTCTTC

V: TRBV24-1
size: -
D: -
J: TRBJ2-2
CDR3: CATGEQGRDTGELFF
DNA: TGTGCCACCGGGGAACAGGGGAGGGACACCGGGGAGCTGTTTTTT

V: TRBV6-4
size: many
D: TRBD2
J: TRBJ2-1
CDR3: CASSGTSSVHEQFF
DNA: TGTGCCAGCAGCGGGACTAGCTCGGTCCATGAGCAGTTCTTC

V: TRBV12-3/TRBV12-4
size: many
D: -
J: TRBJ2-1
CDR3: CASSPSDEQFF
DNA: TGTGCCAGCAGTCCTAGCGATGAGCAGTTCTTC

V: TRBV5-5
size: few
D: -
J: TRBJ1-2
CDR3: CASSLAGAGYGYTF
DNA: TGTGCCAGCAGCTTGGCCGGGGCAGGGTATGGCTACACCTTC

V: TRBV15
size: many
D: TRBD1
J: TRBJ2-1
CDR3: CATSIPLDRGNEQFF
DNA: TGTGCCACCAGCATACCCTTGGACAGGGGGAATGAGCAGTTCTTC

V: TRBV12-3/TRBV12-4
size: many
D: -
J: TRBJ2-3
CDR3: CASSGQSTDTQYF
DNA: TGTGCCTCCAGCGGGCAAAGCACAGATACGCAGTATTTT

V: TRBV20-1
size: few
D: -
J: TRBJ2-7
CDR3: CSALGLSSSYEQYF
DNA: TGCAGTGCCCTTGGACTATCAAGCTCCTACGAGCAGTACTTC

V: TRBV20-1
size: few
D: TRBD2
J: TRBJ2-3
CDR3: CSARGGRVRADTQYF
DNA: TGCAGTGCTAGAGGTGGGAGGGTTCGCGCAGATACGCAGTATTTT

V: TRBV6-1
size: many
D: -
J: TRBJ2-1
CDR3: CASSGEAEYNEQFF
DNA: TGTGCCAGCAGCGGGGAGGCCGAATACAATGAGCAGTTCTTC

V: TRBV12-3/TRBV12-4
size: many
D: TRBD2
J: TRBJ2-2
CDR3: CASRSGGYSTGELFF
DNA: TGTGCCAGCAGATCCGGGGGGTACAGCACCGGGGAGCTGTTTTTT

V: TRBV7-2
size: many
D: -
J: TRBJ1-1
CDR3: CASSLVAGVATEAFF
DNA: TGTGCCAGCAGCTTAGTCGCAGGGGTAGCCACTGAAGCTTTCTTT

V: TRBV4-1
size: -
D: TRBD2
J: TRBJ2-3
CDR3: CASSQDASGRTHSTDTQYF
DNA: TGCGCCAGCAGCCAAGATGCAAGCGGGAGGACCCACAGCACAGATACGCAGTATTTT

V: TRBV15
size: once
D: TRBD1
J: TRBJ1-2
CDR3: CATSARQGLYGYTF
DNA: TGTGCCACCAGCGCTCGACAGGGTCTCTATGGCTACACCTTC